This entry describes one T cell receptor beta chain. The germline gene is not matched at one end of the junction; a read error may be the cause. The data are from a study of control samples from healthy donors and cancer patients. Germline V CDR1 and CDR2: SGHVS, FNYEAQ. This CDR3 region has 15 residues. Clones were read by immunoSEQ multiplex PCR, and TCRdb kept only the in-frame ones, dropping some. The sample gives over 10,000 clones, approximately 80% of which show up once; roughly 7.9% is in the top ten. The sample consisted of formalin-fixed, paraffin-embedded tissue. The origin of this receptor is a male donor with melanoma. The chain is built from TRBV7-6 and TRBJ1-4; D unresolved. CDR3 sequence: CASSLGPRTYEKLFF. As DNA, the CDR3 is TGTGCCAGCAGCTTAGGACCGAGAACTTATGAAAAACTGTTTTTT.